This T cell receptor (beta chain) derives from a study of regulatory and conventional T cells in RAG deficiency (dated by TCRdb to about 2017). Study-wide context: High-throughput TCR beta sequencing was used to compare the repertoire diversity and composition of Treg, conventional CD4+ and CD8+ T cells between RAG-deficient patients and healthy controls.

Taken from the germline V gene (reference sequence), the CDR1 and CDR2 loops are MNHEY and SMNVEV. The cysteine opens and the phenylalanine closes a CDR3 of 16 amino acids. The read is trimmed to its CDR3 DNA, 48 bases read in frame from base 1. V drops 5 bases and J drops 0 bases, leaving 14 bases in between. Before genomic DNA extraction, conventional CD4+ T cells were isolated from blood as CD25-low CD127-high cells. About eight healthy control donors served as the comparison group for repertoire analyses. On this clone itself: Its target antigen remains unknown. Within one base of it there is no much larger clone, and no base qualities were kept.

The protocol used for the library was the immunoSEQ multiplex PCR assay. Rearranged TCR beta chain products were amplified from the genomic DNA of sorted T-cell subsets and were then sequenced. Per the authors' processing: Shannon entropy and Simpson indices were used to measure the diversity of productive TCR beta rearrangements in each repertoire. To gauge clonal expansion, the frequencies of the 100 most abundant productive TCR beta clonotypes among total reads were added together. The TRB repertoires were scored with a self-reactivity index that is based on amino acid usage at CDR3beta positions 6 and 7. Two-way ANOVA was used for repertoire analyses, while Student t or Mann-Whitney tests were used for flow cytometric analyses. As stored in TCRdb, this immuneACCESS dataset retains in-frame rearrangements with V and J assigned. A fraction of the clones does not appear; measured against another copy, unresolved V genes explain less than half of the discrepancy, and the remainder lacks a known reason. V and J calls and clone size are copied from that table; D and trimming were computed from the DNA. Across this sample there are 45,000 or so clones, with approximately 90% seen only once. The ten largest clones capture 0.51% of the sample.

What the study reported, not specific to this receptor: Compared with controls, Omenn syndrome and CID/AS patients had 95 to 100-fold fewer unique TCR beta sequences in Treg cells, but only approximately 9.7-fold fewer in the other subsets. Sorted CD25-high CD127-low cells from Omenn syndrome patients may represent peripherally activated cells rather than bona fide Treg cells. Shorter CDR3 lengths were found in all patient T-cell subsets, and >75% Treg-Tconv repertoire overlap at nucleotide and amino acid level was observed in Omenn syndrome patients. Markedly lower Shannon entropy and higher Simpson indices were observed in RAG-deficient patients than in control T-cell subpopulations. Some T-cell subset analyses were not performed for some subjects.

These data were also filed under a second study, of regulatory T cells. That second publication adds: The multiplex PCR used 52 forward TRBV primers and 13 reverse TRBJ primers, with assay-based and computational corrections for amplification bias. Repertoires from patients had restricted unique TRB V-J pairs and skewed V and J gene usage, with the strongest effect in regulatory T cells. T-cell receptor beta repertoires of sorted regulatory, conventional CD4+ and CD8+ T cells were compared between CD3G-deficient patients and healthy controls. Peripheral blood mononuclear cells were isolated by Ficoll density separation. Rearranged TRB loci were amplified from genomic DNA by multiplex PCR within the immunoSEQ assay. TRB amplicons were sequenced using an Illumina HiSeq platform. Raw sequences were error-filtered and aligned to reference gene sequences by custom algorithms and were subsequently analyzed with the immunoSEQ online tools. The frequencies of productive and nonproductive TRB rearrangements were evaluated among unique sequences as well as among total sequences. Prism software was used to run t tests, Mann-Whitney tests or two-way ANOVA for comparisons between groups.

This chain joins TRBV27 to TRBJ1-5, and perhaps TRBD1 as D gene, on 6 matching bases. The receptor's source is a human donor in good health. The specimen was CD4+ effector T cells sorted from blood. In nucleotides, the sequence is TGTGCCAGCAGTGAAGGGGGGAGCTATAGCAATCAGCCCCAGCATTTT. It codes for CASSEGGSYSNQPQHF.